This passage covers 28 T cell receptor beta chains from one sample sequenced in a study of early T cells in non-severe SARS-CoV-2 infection. TCRdb reprocessed the 5' RACE reads via MiXCR and lists one record per CDR3 protein. The sample records about 77,000 distinct CDR3 sequences, roughly a sixth being singletons. The source material was whole blood. Every receptor here comes from an adult who was a healthcare worker with PCR-confirmed SARS-CoV-2 infection or an uninfected control (not recorded which).

This clonotype was observed a few times. The chain links TRBV20-1 to TRBJ1-3; a possible D gene is TRBD1 (5 bases). The germline gives CDR1 DFQATT, CDR2 SNEGSKA (reference sequence). V was clipped by 5 bases and J by 0 bases, with 20 bases between them. The CDR3 is made up of 17 amino acids. The CDR3 region is CSAHQWAGKSSGNTIYF. In nucleotides, the CDR3 is TGCAGTGCTCATCAGTGGGCAGGGAAGAGCTCTGGAAACACCATATATTTT.

This clonotype is categorized as medium-sized. The chain employs TRBV7-6 and TRBJ2-2; 8 nucleotides agree with TRBD1. This CDR3 is 17 amino acids long. Per germline, CDR1 SGHVS and CDR2 FNYEAQ. The J segment lost 0 bases and the V segment lost 2 bases, leaving 5 bases of the junction unmatched. This CDR3 reads CASSLIPQGANTGELFF. The CDR3 DNA is TGTGCCAGCAGCTTAATCCCACAGGGGGCGAACACCGGGGAGCTGTTTTTT.

The chain couples TRBV6-6 to TRBJ2-1; 11 positions agree with TRBD2. Germline V gene lookup returns CDR1 MNHNY and CDR2 SVGAGI (reference sequence). The CDR3 has 15 amino acids. V was clipped by 7 bases and J by 5 bases; unmatched bases: 7. The CDR3 region has the DNA TGTGCCAGCACCATAGCGGGGGGGCCGGACAATGAGCAGTTCTTC. This translates into CASTIAGGPDNEQFF.

J is TRBJ1-4 and V is TRBV3-1, with TRBD1 matching over 9 bases. The CDR3 sequence is 14 residues long. The V gene end was trimmed by 4 bases and the J gene end by 7 bases; junction bases not matched to a gene: 4. From germline, CDR1 is LGHDT and CDR2 YNNKEL (reference sequence). The CDR3 nucleotides are TGTGCCAGCAGCCTACAGGGGGCCCGTGAAAAACTGTTTTTT. Translation: CASSLQGAREKLFF.

A few counts support this clonotype. The chain carries TRBV2 and TRBJ2-7; D gene unclear. CDR1 SNHLY and CDR2 FYNNEI come from the germline V gene. The germline V and J ends were trimmed by 7 bases and 0 bases, with 7 bases remaining between them. This CDR3 has 12 amino acids. The chain's CDR3 is CASNRYSYEQYF. The CDR3 DNA follows: TGTGCCAGCAACAGATACTCCTACGAGCAGTACTTC.

The rearrangement links TRBV5-1 to TRBJ2-3; 8 bases align to TRBD2. The CDR3 has 15 residues. Germline CDR1 SGHRS, CDR2 YFSETQ. V lost 3 bases, J lost 2 bases, and 5 bases stayed unmatched. The CDR3 nucleotides read TGCGCCAGCAGCTCGGGGGGGCTACTCACAGATACGCAGTATTTT. Translation gives CASSSGGLLTDTQYF.

The chain has TRBV19 and TRBJ2-7; 8 bases agree with TRBD2. CDR1 and CDR2 from the germline V gene are LNHDA and SQIVND (reference sequence). The V and J ends lost 10 bases and 7 bases, in that order; junction bases with no gene match: 9. The CDR3 extends over 12 amino acids. The CDR3 bases are TGTGCCACGGGGGGGAGAGGGTATGAGCAGTACTTC. Residues: CATGGRGYEQYF.

This clonotype turned up a few times. The chain carries TRBV29-1 and TRBJ2-5; no clear D gene. V lost 2 bases and J lost 1, with 8 bases in between. The CDR3 loop spans 13 amino acids. CDR1 is SQVTM and CDR2 is ANQGSEA in the germline V gene. The CDR3 spells CSVERQPQETQYF. CDR3 nucleotides: TGCAGCGTTGAAAGGCAGCCCCAAGAGACCCAGTACTTC.

V gene TRBV12-3 or TRBV12-4 combines with J gene TRBJ2-3, with D possibly being TRBD1 or TRBD2 (5 bases each). The CDR3 loop spans 16 amino acids. V shed 4 bases and J shed 8 bases, with 22 bases lying between them. CDR3 nucleotides: TGTGCCAGCAGTTCGGGGATTGCTCAGGGAGAGGGTACGCAGTATTTT. Translating gives CASSSGIAQGEGTQYF.

In its sample, this clonotype was seen a few times. V is TRBV27 and J is TRBJ2-1; maybe TRBD1 (6 bases). V was clipped by 5 bases and J by 4 bases, with 15 bases between them. The CDR3 has 15 amino acids. Germline loops: CDR1 MNHEY, CDR2 SMNVEV (reference sequence). The CDR3 DNA reads as TGTGCCAGCAGTCCGCACCGGGACACGTACAATGAGCAGTTCTTC. Its translation is CASSPHRDTYNEQFF.

This clonotype was recorded a few times. The rearrangement uses TRBV12-5 and TRBJ2-2; 13 bases line up with TRBD2. J gave up 0 bases and V 6 bases, and 4 bases lay outside the gene matches. This CDR3 is built from 17 residues. Per the germline V gene, CDR1 is LGHNT and CDR2 is FRNRAP. DNA of the CDR3: TGTGCTAGTGGCCGCGGGACTAGCGGGGCGAACACCGGGGAGCTGTTTTTT. Its translation: CASGRGTSGANTGELFF.

This clonotype was counted between two and nine times. The V gene is TRBV6-5, the J gene TRBJ2-1; D is perhaps TRBD2 (5 bases). There are 16 residues in the CDR3. V was pared by 0 bases and J by 2 bases, with 11 bases between. Germline values: CDR1 MNHEY, CDR2 SVGAGI. CDR3 in amino acids: CASSYSRVPPYNEQFF. CDR3 DNA: TGTGCCAGCAGTTACTCGAGGGTGCCCCCCTACAATGAGCAGTTCTTC.

The chain uses TRBV5-1 and TRBJ2-3; D gene uncertain. The V gene lost 0 bases and the J gene lost 0 bases, with 5 bases spanning the gap. Germline lookup yields CDR1 SGHRS and CDR2 YFSETQ. The CDR3 runs 14 residues. The CDR3 region is CASSLASSTDTQYF. The CDR3 nucleotides read TGCGCCAGCAGCTTGGCCTCTAGCACAGATACGCAGTATTTT. Complete variable domain (other parts from reference TRBV5-1 and TRBJ2-3): KAGVTQTPRYLIKTRGQQVTLSCSPISGHRSVSWYQQTPGQGLQFLFEYFSETQRNKGNFPGRFSGRQFSNSRSEMNVSTLELGDSALYLCASSLASSTDTQYFGPGTRLTVL.

CDR3 sequence reads: CASSPQGLKNIQYF. In nucleotides, the CDR3 is TGTGCCAGCAGCCCCCAGGGTCTCAAAAACATTCAGTACTTC. The chain uses TRBV7-2 and TRBJ2-4, with D tentatively TRBD1 (5 bases). V lost 5 bases and J lost 3, with 11 bases in between. This CDR3 has 14 amino acids. The germline V gene encodes CDR1 SGHTA and CDR2 FQGNSA.

The CDR3 DNA is TGCGCCAGCAGCTTGGAAGGGACAGGGGGCCCCACAGATACGCAGTATTTT. This sequence encodes CASSLEGTGGPTDTQYF. The gene calls are TRBV5-1 and TRBJ2-3; 12 bases line up with TRBD1. Germline-derived CDR1 and CDR2 are SGHRS and YFSETQ. CDR3 length: 17 amino acids. J was trimmed by 2 bases and V by 0 bases; bases with no gene match: 4.

This clonotype was recorded once. The chain recombines TRBV27 with TRBJ2-3, with a weak D call TRBD2 (6 bases). The CDR3 loop spans 16 amino acids. V was clipped by 0 bases and J by 3 bases, with 13 bases between them. Germline CDR1 MNHEY, CDR2 SMNVEV (reference sequence). The chain's CDR3 is CASSLSGRLVTDTQYF. The CDR3 DNA is TGTGCCAGCAGTTTATCAGGTCGACTAGTGACAGATACGCAGTATTTT.

The chain is built from TRBV19 and TRBJ1-2, with 7 bases identical to TRBD1. After removal of 3 bases from V and 0 bases from J, the junction contained 1 base not matched to a gene. CDR1 is LNHDA and CDR2 is SQIVND in the germline V gene (reference sequence). This CDR3 comprises 14 residues. This chain's CDR3 is CASSIRGANYGYTF. The CDR3 DNA sequence: TGTGCCAGTAGTATCAGGGGGGCTAACTATGGCTACACCTTC.

The rearrangement uses TRBV2 and TRBJ2-7, with 13 bases matching TRBD2. CDR1 is SNHLY and CDR2 is FYNNEI in the germline V gene. The ends lost 6 bases at V and 0 bases at J; junction bases unmatched: 8. CDR3 length: 17 residues. The CDR3 DNA sequence: TGTGCCAGCAGGGTACTAGCGGGAGGGTTCAGCTCCTACGAGCAGTACTTC. This gives the protein CASRVLAGGFSSYEQYF.

This clonotype was counted only a few times. The genes are TRBV28 and TRBJ1-2, with D possibly matching TRBD1 (6 bases). This CDR3 has 15 residues. Trimming removed 6 bases at V and 4 bases at J, with 18 bases between. Germline V CDR1 and CDR2: MDHEN, SYDVKM. CDR3 protein: CASRPLAGESYGYTF. The CDR3 nucleotides are TGTGCCAGCAGACCCTTGGCAGGGGAAAGCTATGGCTACACCTTC.

In this sample, this clonotype turned up a few times. The chain joins TRBV6-5 to TRBJ2-1; a possible D gene is TRBD2 (5 bases). CDR1 and CDR2 (germline): MNHEY, SVGAGI. V lost 8 bases, J lost 8 bases, and 10 bases lay in between. The CDR3 loop spans 11 amino acids. The CDR3 coding sequence is TGTGCCAGCCGAAACGGGGATGAGCAGTTCTTC. Amino acid sequence: CASRNGDEQFF.

This clonotype occurred many times. This chain joins TRBV5-1 and TRBJ2-1; D is ambiguous. Per the germline V gene, CDR1 is SGHRS and CDR2 is YFSETQ. The CDR3 contains 11 residues. Trimming removed 0 bases at V and 7 bases at J, with 2 bases between. The CDR3 reads CASSLANEQFF. The CDR3 DNA reads as TGCGCCAGCAGCTTGGCTAATGAGCAGTTCTTC.

The chain employs TRBV5-1 and TRBJ2-5, with D possibly matching TRBD1 (5 bases). Germline CDR1 is SGHRS and CDR2 is YFSETQ. V was shortened by 4 bases and J by 3 bases, with 13 bases between the two germline ends. The CDR3 is made up of 14 amino acids. The DNA of the CDR3 is TGCGCCAGCAGCCCCCAGCAGGGAAAAGAGACCCAGTACTTC. Translated: CASSPQQGKETQYF.

This clonotype showed up just a few times. V gene TRBV7-3 combines with J gene TRBJ2-7, with 8 bases matching TRBD1. Germline loops: CDR1 SGHTA, CDR2 FQGTGA. With 6 bases clipped from V and 2 bases from J, the junction kept 6 bases outside the gene matches. This CDR3 spans 14 amino acids. Here the CDR3 reads CASRPRDRTYEQYF. The CDR3 nucleotides are TGTGCCAGCAGGCCCCGGGACAGGACCTACGAGCAGTACTTC.

This clonotype was picked up a small number of times. The chain uses TRBV7-2 and TRBJ1-6; D ambiguous. This CDR3 has 13 residues. V was trimmed by 5 bases and J by 4 bases, leaving 6 bases between them. Germline V gene data show CDR1 as SGHTA and CDR2 as FQGNSA. The CDR3, as DNA: TGTGCCAGCAGCCGGCAGTATAATTCACCCCTCCACTTT. Its translation is CASSRQYNSPLHF.

J is TRBJ2-2 and V is TRBV10-1; 11 nucleotides line up with TRBD2. The V gene end was trimmed by 7 bases and the J gene end by 4 bases; junction bases not matched to a gene: 2. Per the germline V gene, CDR1 is WNHNN and CDR2 is SYGVQD (reference sequence). This CDR3 is built from 14 residues. The CDR3 here is CASTGTSGTGELFF. The CDR3 DNA is TGCGCCAGCACCGGGACTAGCGGCACCGGGGAGCTGTTTTTT.

This clonotype was detected many times. The rearrangement links TRBV28 to TRBJ1-2, with TRBD1 identical over 8 bases. Trimming removed 5 bases from V and 6 bases from J; junction bases left unmatched: 14. The CDR3 covers 16 residues. CDR1 is MDHEN and CDR2 is SYDVKM in the germline V gene. CDR3 nucleotide sequence: TGTGCCAGCAGTCCGATTACCGGGACAGGCATCCATGGCTACACCTTC. This translates into CASSPITGTGIHGYTF.

Only a few counts were recorded for this clonotype. The chain has TRBV2 and TRBJ1-1; unclear D gene. CDR3 length: 11 residues. Germline CDR1 is SNHLY and CDR2 is FYNNEI. V was shortened by 2 bases and J by 2 bases, with 0 bases between the two germline ends. Here the CDR3 reads CASSENTEAFF. CDR3 bases: TGTGCCAGCAGTGAAAACACTGAAGCTTTCTTT.

In this sample, this clonotype turned up a few times. The chain recombines TRBV20-1 with TRBJ1-2; a possible D gene is TRBD1 (5 bases). V was shortened by 7 bases and J by 4 bases, with 13 bases between the two germline ends. The CDR3 length is 12 residues. Germline V gene sequence: CDR1 DFQATT, CDR2 SNEGSKA (reference sequence). The CDR3 coding sequence is TGCAGTGTTCCCAGGGCTACCTATGGCTACACCTTC. It is translated as CSVPRATYGYTF.